This T cell receptor beta chain was identified during a study of blood T cell repertoires in COVID-19. Background on the study: T cells, B-cell-depleted T cells, or PBMCs supplied cDNA or gDNA.

Germline CDR1 MNHNY, CDR2 SVGAGI (reference sequence). The CDR3 is made up of 12 amino acids. V lost 8 bases, J lost 3 bases, and 3 bases stayed unmatched. Original methodology: It was from reference gene primer amplification that nucleated cell counts were estimated. Some clones are missing from TCRdb's copy, which holds only in-frame ones; the method was immunoSEQ multiplex PCR. That table gives V, J and clone size, and the DNA gave D and trimming. Among around 83,000 clones, about 89% were seen once, and the ten largest hold around 13%. The chain joins TRBV6-6 to TRBJ2-7; TRBD1 aligns across 8 bases. The sample consisted of peripheral blood. This receptor was obtained from a man in his sixties or seventies with active or convalescent COVID-19. This chain's CDR3 is CASGTGSYEQYF. CDR3 DNA: TGTGCCAGCGGGACAGGTAGCTACGAGCAGTACTTC.